This TCR beta chain was captured by sequencing in a study of T-cell reconstitution after alpha-beta-depleted transplantation in children. Whole-study results and caveats: At around two months after transplant, the alpha-beta T cells were reportedly derived from several hundred expanded clones that came from non-depleted graft cells.

The germline V gene encodes CDR1 SEHNR and CDR2 FQNEAQ (reference sequence). Trimming took 2 bases from V and 4 from J; bases not matched to a gene: 13. The CDR3 contains 17 residues. This clonotype showed up many times. Its cognate antigen is unknown. Preparation of the TCRbeta library involved a method that used unique molecular identifiers. Via MiXCR, TCRdb re-called the PCR reads, giving one row per CDR3 protein. This table has fewer than 700,000 distinct CDR3 sequences, around 13% appearing once. The origin of this receptor is a male patient under 18 who had a stem cell transplant for acute myeloid leukemia, so the T cells may come from the graft donor. The chain is built from TRBV7-9 and TRBJ2-7, with 8 bases that match TRBD1. Here the sequenced sample was PBMCs, mostly from graft donor cells, taken 360 days after TCRalphabeta/CD19-depleted stem cell transplant. In DNA form, the CDR3 reads TGTGCCAGCAGCTTACCACCCGACAGGGGTTCTGAGTACGAGCAGTACTTC. Amino acids: CASSLPPDRGSEYEQYF.